These T cell receptor beta chains were read from a single sample in a study of shared clonotypes between healthy human individuals. Sequencing was performed with immunoSEQ multiplex PCR; in TCRdb, only in-frame clones are kept and a portion is missing. The table records more than 2 million clones, approximately 95% of them present only once. Source material: naive CD4+ T cells sorted from blood. Receptors were obtained from a man aged 18 to 29 in good health. The CDR3 runs from the conserved cysteine through the conserved F or W. A D gene is named only where the DNA matches it firmly. Clone size appears in some rows only: once, few, many, or a class for an expanded clone.

size	D	V	J	CDR3	DNA
.	.	TRBV9	TRBJ2-5	CASSPGAAETQYF	TGTGCCAGCAGCCCCGGCGCAGCAGAGACCCAGTACTTC
.	TRBD2	TRBV11-1	TRBJ2-7	CASSPFTSGVSYEQYF	TGTGCCAGCAGCCCTTTTACTAGCGGGGTGTCCTACGAGCAGTACTTC
.	.	TRBV9	TRBJ1-2	CASSVPPLDGYTF	TGTGCCAGCAGCGTCCCCCCGTTGGATGGCTACACCTTC
.	.	TRBV30	TRBJ2-1	CAWSVSVGSYNEQFF	TGTGCCTGGAGTGTGTCGGTAGGGTCCTACAATGAGCAGTTCTTC
.	.	TRBV30	TRBJ1-4	CAWNRDLYEKLFF	TGTGCCTGGAACAGGGACCTTTATGAAAAACTGTTTTTT
once	.	TRBV30	TRBJ2-7	CAWKTDNSYEQYF	TGTGCCTGGAAGACAGACAACTCCTACGAGCAGTACTTC
.	TRBD2	TRBV6-1	TRBJ2-7	CASSESGGASYEQYF	TGTGCCAGCAGTGAAAGCGGGGGGGCCAGTTACGAGCAGTACTTC
.	TRBD1	TRBV2	TRBJ1-1	CASSRQGATYTEAFF	TGTGCCAGCAGTAGACAGGGGGCGACGTACACTGAAGCTTTCTTT
.	.	TRBV6-5	TRBJ1-1	CASSYNRITEAFF	TGTGCCAGCAGTTATAACAGGATCACTGAAGCTTTCTTT
.	.	TRBV5-4	TRBJ1-2	CASSYPGPRDGGYTF	TGTGCCAGCAGCTATCCGGGCCCCCGAGATGGTGGCTACACCTTC
.	TRBD1	TRBV6-6	TRBJ2-5	CASRTGRAVKTQYF	TGTGCCAGCAGGACAGGGCGCGCTGTAAAGACCCAGTACTTC
.	.	TRBV7-9	TRBJ2-7	CASSLAHNRQSATYEQYF	TGTGCCAGCAGCTTAGCGCATAATAGACAGTCCGCTACCTACGAGCAGTACTTC
once	.	TRBV5-4	TRBJ2-1	CASSFQGANEQFF	TGTGCCAGCAGCTTTCAAGGAGCCAATGAGCAGTTCTTC
.	.	TRBV6-5	TRBJ2-3	CASSQTGTDTQYF	TGTGCCAGCAGTCAGACGGGCACAGATACGCAGTATTTT
.	.	TRBV10-3	TRBJ1-2	CAISEGQNYGYTF	TGTGCCATCAGTGAAGGACAGAACTATGGCTACACCTTC